The 4 T cell receptor beta chains listed next were all sequenced from one sample in a study of cytomegalovirus exposure and HLA in healthy donors. Primers included in the PCR were 60 Vbeta and 13 Jbeta primers. Assay: immunoSEQ multiplex PCR; the TCRdb copy retains only in-frame clones and omits some. The sample records approximately 150,000 clones, around 75% being singletons. Sequenced material: PBMCs. The source is a woman younger than 45 in good health and CMV-seronegative.

The chain links TRBV5-1 to TRBJ2-7, with D possibly being TRBD1 (5 bases). CDR3 length: 13 amino acids. CDR1 SGHRS and CDR2 YFSETQ come from the germline V gene. Deletions cut 1 base from V and 1 base from J, with 6 bases between. CDR3 region: CASSLRQSYEQYF. The CDR3 coding sequence is TGCGCCAGCAGCTTGAGACAGTCCTACGAGCAGTACTTC.

This rearrangement joins TRBV5-4 to TRBJ2-1; 9 bases agree with TRBD1. V shed 4 bases and J 7 bases; nucleotides not matched to a gene: 18. Germline CDR1 and CDR2: SGHNT and YYREEE (reference sequence). This CDR3 spans 18 amino acids. The CDR3 spells CASSPQGPPGQGTNEQFF. The CDR3 DNA is TGTGCCAGCAGCCCACAAGGCCCCCCGGGACAGGGTACAAATGAGCAGTTCTTC.

V and J are TRBV6-1 and TRBJ2-1, with 8 positions matching TRBD1. The CDR3 covers 13 residues. CDR1 and CDR2 (germline): MNHNS, SASEGT. With V trimmed by 2 bases and J by 10 bases, 4 bases remained unmatched. CDR3 loop: CASSEIRTGEQFF. In nucleotides, the CDR3 is TGTGCCAGCAGTGAAATTAGGACAGGGGAGCAGTTCTTC.

The CDR3 loop reads CASSLGAGGWEETQYF. The DNA of the CDR3 is TGTGCCAGCAGCTTAGGGGCAGGGGGCTGGGAAGAGACCCAGTACTTC. V usage is TRBV7-6 and J usage is TRBJ2-5; 8 positions agree with TRBD1. Germline CDR1 SGHVS, CDR2 FNYEAQ. J was trimmed by 3 bases and V by 1 base; bases with no gene match: 7. The length of the CDR3 is 16 residues.